The rows below give T cell receptor beta chains drawn from one sample of a study of radiotherapy plus CTLA-4 blockade in lung cancer. Assay: immunoSEQ multiplex PCR; the TCRdb copy retains only in-frame clones and omits some. The table lists around 55,000 clones, approximately 82% of them singletons, with around 6% in the top ten. The starting material was peripheral blood, obtained from a patient treated with radiotherapy plus ipilimumab. These receptors originate from a human donor with non-small cell lung cancer whose response to radiotherapy plus ipilimumab could not be evaluated. The CDR3 runs from the conserved cysteine through the conserved F or W. The order of the fields is J gene, clone size, V gene, D gene, CDR3 DNA, CDR3 protein. The D gene is left open where the match is weak. A clone size is listed for some rows: how often the clone was seen (once, few, many), or a class if it is expanded.

>TRBJ1-1|NA|TRBV19|NA
TGTGCCAGTAGTTCTTACCGCCGGGAGACCGAAGCTTTCTTT
CASSSYRRETEAFF
>TRBJ1-5|NA|TRBV7-2|NA
TGTGCCAGCAGCCGAATGGGGGGGAATCAGCCCCAGCATTTT
CASSRMGGNQPQHF
>TRBJ1-2|NA|TRBV6-1|TRBD1
TGTGCCAGCAGCGACTCTGGGACAGGACCCTATGGCTACACCTTC
CASSDSGTGPYGYTF
>TRBJ1-6|NA|TRBV6-5|NA
TGTGCCAGCAGTTACTCGGGACGGGGGAATTCACCCCTCCACTTT
CASSYSGRGNSPLHF
>TRBJ2-1|few|TRBV5-6|TRBD1
TGTGCCAGCAGCCGTACCGGGACAGAACTCTACAATGAGCAGTTCTTC
CASSRTGTELYNEQFF
>TRBJ1-6|NA|TRBV9|TRBD1
TGTGCCAGCAGCACACAGGGGTTTGATCTGCCCCTCCACTTT
CASSTQGFDLPLHF
>TRBJ1-3|NA|TRBV18|TRBD1
TGTGCCAGCTCACCATGGGACAGGGTTTCTGGAAACACCATATATTTT
CASSPWDRVSGNTIYF
>TRBJ2-1|once|TRBV5-8|TRBD1
TGTGCCAGCAGCCCTACCTTTGCAGGGGGCAATGAGCAGTTCTTC
CASSPTFAGGNEQFF
>TRBJ2-3|NA|TRBV27|TRBD2
TGTGCCAGCAGTGTAACTAGCGGGGGGTGGGATACGCAGTATTTT
CASSVTSGGWDTQYF
>TRBJ1-3|NA|TRBV5-6|NA
TGTGCCAGCAACCCTTCCGACTTCTCTGGAAACACCATATATTTT
CASNPSDFSGNTIYF
>TRBJ1-1|few|TRBV5-6|NA
TGTGCCAGCAGCTTGAGGCAGGGTATAGGCACTGAAGCTTTCTTT
CASSLRQGIGTEAFF
>TRBJ2-1|medium-sized|TRBV7-2|NA
TGTGCCAGCAGCACAGACGGGAGCTCCTACAATGAGCAGTTCTTC
CASSTDGSSYNEQFF
>TRBJ1-2|NA|TRBV11-2|NA
TGTGCCAGCAGCCGCCTCTCGACTTATGGCTACACCTTC
CASSRLSTYGYTF
>TRBJ2-1|NA|TRBV7-8|TRBD2
TGTGCCAGCAGCTTCCGACTAGCGGGGGGGGCCTACAATGAGCAGTTCTTC
CASSFRLAGGAYNEQFF
>TRBJ2-7|NA|TRBV28|TRBD2
TGTGCCAGCAGTTTAGTAGCGGGAAGGTACGAGCAGTACTTC
CASSLVAGRYEQYF
>TRBJ2-2|NA|TRBV7-2|NA
TGTGCCAGCAGCGAACAGGGTGGGAGGAACACCGGGGAGCTGTTTTTT
CASSEQGGRNTGELFF
>TRBJ1-3|NA|TRBV5-1|NA
TGCGCCAGCAGCTTGGGGACAGTCGCGGACAACACCATATATTTT
CASSLGTVADNTIYF
>TRBJ2-7|NA|TRBV9|TRBD2
TGTGCCAGCAGCCCAGGACTAGCGATGTACGAGCAGTACTTC
CASSPGLAMYEQYF
>TRBJ2-7|once|TRBV5-6|NA
TGTGCCAGCAGCTTGATGACCGGGTACGAGCAGTACTTC
CASSLMTGYEQYF
>TRBJ1-1|NA|TRBV10-3|NA
TGTGCCATCAGTGGCGGGGGGGGTAAGGAAGCTTTCTTT
CAISGGGGKEAFF
>TRBJ2-5|few|TRBV27|NA
TGTGCCAGCAGTTTCTCCCCCTCGACAGGGAGGGAGACCCAGTACTTC
CASSFSPSTGRETQYF
>TRBJ2-1|NA|TRBV9|NA
TGTGCCAGCAGCGTAGGGGACTCTCTATCCTACAATGAGCAGTTCTTC
CASSVGDSLSYNEQFF
>TRBJ2-1|NA|TRBV19|TRBD2
TGTGCCACACTAGCAGGGCTAGCGGGGAACAATGAGCAGTTCTTC
CATLAGLAGNNEQFF
>TRBJ1-4|NA|TRBV10-3|NA
TGTGCCATCAGGGCATCCGGGACTACTAATGAAAAACTGTTTTTT
CAIRASGTTNEKLFF
>TRBJ1-4|NA|TRBV4-3|NA
TGCGCCAGCAGCCAAGAAGAAAGGACACCTAATGAAAAACTGTTTTTT
CASSQEERTPNEKLFF
>TRBJ2-3|NA|TRBV6-5|TRBD2
TGTGCCAGCAGCCGACTAGCGGAGGTCACAGATACGCAGTATTTT
CASSRLAEVTDTQYF
>TRBJ1-2|NA|TRBV18|TRBD1
TGTGCCAGCTCACCAGTTGGACAGGGCGGCTATGGCTACACCTTC
CASSPVGQGGYGYTF
>TRBJ2-3|few|TRBV2|NA
TGTGCCCGGAGTGAGCGGAGCGCTAGCACAGATACGCAGTATTTT
CARSERSASTDTQYF
>TRBJ2-1|NA|TRBV28|TRBD2
TGTGCCAGCAGGCCGGGGACTAGCGAGTCGACTGAGCAGTTCTTC
CASRPGTSESTEQFF
>TRBJ2-4|NA|TRBV27|TRBD1
TGTGCCAGCAGTTTTTCCGGGACAGGGGTAAACAGCATTCAGTACTTC
CASSFSGTGVNSIQYF
>TRBJ2-5|NA|TRBV11-2|TRBD2
TGTGCCAGCAGCTTAAGTCTAGCGGGGCGAAAAGAGACCCAGTACTTC
CASSLSLAGRKETQYF